Shown below are 30 T cell receptor beta chains from a single sample sequenced in a study of T-cell reconstitution after alpha-beta-depleted transplantation in children. Unique molecular identifiers were used in preparing the TCRbeta library. TCRdb re-derived calls from the PCR reads in MiXCR, one entry per CDR3 protein. This sample has some 390,000 distinct CDR3 sequences, with about a fifth found just once. Here the sequenced sample was PBMCs from the stem cell graft donor, taken from the stem cell graft. These receptor sequences come from a human donor who donated a stem cell graft to a child with acute myeloid leukemia.

This clonotype has only a few counts. This chain uses TRBV12-3 or TRBV12-4 with TRBJ1-1; D gene ambiguous. V was cut by 8 bases and J by 1 base, with 14 bases left in between. The CDR3 is made up of 14 amino acids. The CDR3, as DNA: TGTGCCAGCGGCGAAGGTTATTGGAACACTGAAGCTTTCTTT. It specifies CASGEGYWNTEAFF.

The chain is built from TRBV12-3 or TRBV12-4 and TRBJ2-1, with TRBD1 identical over 12 bases. CDR3 length: 17 amino acids. J lost 6 bases, V lost 3 bases, and 9 bases had no gene match. The CDR3 loop is CASSFIAGTGGFNEQFF. The DNA of the CDR3 is TGTGCCAGCAGTTTCATTGCCGGGACAGGGGGCTTCAATGAGCAGTTCTTC.

V usage is TRBV2 and J usage is TRBJ2-4; the D gene is possibly TRBD1 (5 bases). V gave up 4 bases and J gave up 7 bases, with 14 bases separating them. The CDR3 spans 14 residues. Germline lookup yields CDR1 SNHLY and CDR2 FYNNEI. CDR3 sequence (DNA): TGTGCCAGCAGTGTCGCAGGGTTTGTTAACATTCAGTACTTC. Translation: CASSVAGFVNIQYF.

V and J are TRBV20-1 and TRBJ2-1; 13 bases are shared with TRBD2. V shed 4 bases and J 0 bases; nucleotides not matched to a gene: 6. There are 17 residues in the CDR3. CDR1 is DFQATT and CDR2 is SNEGSKA in the germline V gene (reference sequence). CDR3 loop: CSAISTSGRHSYNEQFF. CDR3 coding DNA: TGCAGTGCTATTTCGACTAGCGGGAGGCACTCCTACAATGAGCAGTTCTTC.

This clonotype appeared many times. The chain uses TRBV29-1 and TRBJ2-7; 7 bases align to TRBD2. The CDR3 totals 18 residues. Trimming cost V 3 bases and J 0 bases; bases outside gene matches: 17. The germline V gene encodes CDR1 SQVTM and CDR2 ANQGSEA. Here the CDR3 reads CSVEKLAGGSFDSYEQYF. CDR3 in DNA: TGCAGCGTTGAGAAGTTAGCGGGCGGTTCTTTCGACTCCTACGAGCAGTACTTC.

The CDR3 sequence: CATSDPSGRSQGEQYF. Written as DNA, the CDR3 is TGTGCCACCAGTGACCCTAGCGGGAGAAGTCAAGGCGAGCAGTACTTC. The V and J genes are TRBV24-1 and TRBJ2-7; TRBD2 matches 10 bases. The CDR3 is 16 residues long. The V and J ends lost 4 bases and 6 bases, in that order; junction bases with no gene match: 11. The V gene's germline CDR1 is KGHDR and CDR2 SFDVKD.

This clonotype showed up many times. This rearrangement joins TRBV29-1 to TRBJ2-1; D may match TRBD1 or TRBD2 (5 bases each). The ends were cut back, 3 bases at V and 6 bases at J, with 12 bases in the middle. The CDR3 is 13 amino acids. Looked up from germline, CDR1 is SQVTM and CDR2 is ANQGSEA. For the CDR3, the DNA is TGCAGCGTTGAGGGGTGGGGACCCAATGAGCAGTTCTTC. Encoded protein: CSVEGWGPNEQFF.

At least ten counts were recorded for this clonotype. V and J are TRBV12-3 or TRBV12-4 and TRBJ2-1; no clear D gene. The germline V and J ends were trimmed by 7 bases and 9 bases, with 25 bases remaining between them. The length of the CDR3 is 16 residues. This CDR3 is CASTPGLGPITGEQFF. DNA for the CDR3: TGTGCCAGCACTCCCGGGCTAGGACCGATAACCGGTGAGCAGTTCTTC.

This clonotype was seen only a few times. The gene calls are TRBV29-1 and TRBJ2-7; TRBD1 matches at 8 bases. Germline V gene lookup returns CDR1 SQVTM and CDR2 ANQGSEA. Trimming removed 4 bases from V and 3 bases from J; junction bases left unmatched: 2. The CDR3 runs 12 residues. The CDR3 spells CSVVGQGYEQYF. CDR3 DNA sequence: TGCAGCGTTGTTGGACAGGGCTACGAGCAGTACTTC.

This clonotype was observed a few times. J is TRBJ2-3 and V is TRBV29-1; TRBD1 matches at 8 bases. CDR3 length: 15 residues. The V gene end was trimmed by 6 bases and the J gene end by 0 bases; junction bases not matched to a gene: 8. Germline values: CDR1 SQVTM, CDR2 ANQGSEA. The CDR3 sequence: CSVGDRGASTDTQYF. Written as DNA, the CDR3 is TGCAGCGTGGGCGACAGGGGCGCTAGCACAGATACGCAGTATTTT.

This sequence joins TRBV28 and TRBJ2-1, with TRBD2 matching 13 bases. The V gene end was trimmed by 6 bases and the J gene end by 8 bases; junction bases not matched to a gene: 7. Looked up from germline, CDR1 is MDHEN and CDR2 is SYDVKM. The CDR3 is 15 amino acids. The CDR3 region is CASRRTSGSRDEQFF. The CDR3 DNA is TGTGCCAGCAGAAGGACTAGCGGGAGTAGGGATGAGCAGTTCTTC.

The J gene is TRBJ2-7, the V gene TRBV4-1, with TRBD2 as a possible D gene (5 bases). Trimming removed 0 bases from V and 0 bases from J, with 9 bases in between. The length of the CDR3 is 15 residues. The germline V gene has CDR1 MGHRA and CDR2 YSYEKL. The CDR3 is CASSQERAISYEQYF. Here the CDR3 DNA reads TGCGCCAGCAGCCAAGAGCGGGCCATCTCCTACGAGCAGTACTTC.

The rearrangement uses TRBV7-2 and TRBJ2-7; D is possibly TRBD2 (5 bases). Germline loops: CDR1 SGHTA, CDR2 FQGNSA. The V end was cut by 3 bases, the J end by 6 bases, with 18 bases between. The CDR3 extends over 15 amino acids. CDR3 in DNA: TGTGCCAGCAGCTTCCGATTCGGGGTCTCATCCGAGCAGTACTTC. Encoded protein: CASSFRFGVSSEQYF.

The sample holds many counts of this clonotype. V is TRBV29-1 and J is TRBJ1-1; the D gene is possibly TRBD1 (6 bases). The germline V and J ends were trimmed by 6 bases and 7 bases, with 18 bases remaining between them. Germline loops: CDR1 SQVTM, CDR2 ANQGSEA. The CDR3 length is 13 residues. CDR3 region: CSVRTTGQGEAFF. Written as DNA, the CDR3 is TGCAGCGTCCGAACCACAGGGCAGGGTGAAGCTTTCTTT.

This clonotype occurred many times. This chain links TRBV9 with TRBJ2-1; D is undetermined. This CDR3 region has 14 residues. Germline V gives CDR1 SGDLS, CDR2 YYNGEE. V dropped 0 bases and J dropped 3 bases, with 7 bases sitting between them. The CDR3 loop reads CASSVESYYNEQFF. CDR3 coding DNA: TGTGCCAGCAGCGTAGAATCCTACTACAATGAGCAGTTCTTC.

The rearrangement uses TRBV5-5 and TRBJ2-5; no firm D call. This CDR3 comprises 12 residues. The germline gives CDR1 SGHKS, CDR2 YYEKEE (reference sequence). The V end was cut by 2 bases, the J end by 5 bases, with 7 bases between. CDR3 protein: CASSFGSETQYF. CDR3 coding DNA: TGTGCCAGCAGCTTTGGGTCGGAGACCCAGTACTTC.

In its sample, this clonotype was seen a few times. The rearrangement links TRBV20-1 to TRBJ2-1; no clear D gene. The length of the CDR3 is 12 residues. V lost 6 bases, J lost 0 bases, and 6 bases lay in between. Germline CDR1 is DFQATT and CDR2 is SNEGSKA (reference sequence). CDR3 residues: CSALSSYNEQFF. CDR3 sequence (DNA): TGCAGTGCCCTCAGCTCCTACAATGAGCAGTTCTTC.

The sample holds a few counts of this clonotype. Here the CDR3 reads CASTPWTDTEAFF. The CDR3 nucleotides read TGTGCCAGCACCCCCTGGACGGACACTGAAGCTTTCTTT. V usage is TRBV12-3 or TRBV12-4 and J usage is TRBJ1-1, with unresolved D. V was cut by 7 bases and J by 3 bases, with 12 bases left in between. The CDR3 contains 13 residues.

This clonotype appeared many times. The chain carries TRBV29-1 and TRBJ2-7, with D perhaps assigned TRBD1 or TRBD2 (6 bases each). CDR3 length: 12 residues. The germline gives CDR1 SQVTM, CDR2 ANQGSEA. The CDR3 sequence: CVGGDPGYEQYF. CDR3 DNA sequence: TGCGTGGGGGGCGATCCAGGCTACGAGCAGTACTTC.

There are a few counts of this clonotype. CDR3 coding DNA: TGCAGCGTTGAATGGGCAGGAGAGAAGTTAAGAGCTGAAGCTTTCTTT. Its translation is CSVEWAGEKLRAEAFF. The gene calls are TRBV29-1 and TRBJ1-1; the D is unclear. Trimming left V 2 bases short and J 6 bases short, with 22 bases between. This CDR3 is 16 amino acids long. Germline loops: CDR1 SQVTM, CDR2 ANQGSEA.

This clonotype was counted only a few times. The V gene is TRBV24-1, the J gene TRBJ2-1, with 15 bases fitting TRBD2. The CDR3 spans 16 residues. Germline lookup yields CDR1 KGHDR and CDR2 SFDVKD. V was clipped by 4 bases and J by 7 bases; unmatched bases: 4. The CDR3, as DNA: TGTGCCACCAGTGAGACGGGACTAGCGGGAGGAAATGAGCAGTTCTTC. Protein product: CATSETGLAGGNEQFF.

This clonotype was found many times. The chain couples TRBV27 to TRBJ2-7; no reliable D call. CDR3 length equals 15 residues. V was shortened by 5 bases and J by 2 bases, with 16 bases between the two germline ends. Germline CDR1 and CDR2: MNHEY and SMNVEV (reference sequence). The CDR3 reads CASSQYPSFTYEQYF. CDR3 DNA: TGTGCCAGCAGTCAATACCCCAGCTTTACCTACGAGCAGTACTTC.

The V and J genes are TRBV9 and TRBJ2-3, with D perhaps assigned TRBD1 or TRBD2 (5 bases each). CDR3 length: 14 residues. Germline V gives CDR1 SGDLS, CDR2 YYNGEE. V dropped 4 bases and J dropped 1 base, with 10 bases sitting between them. The CDR3 DNA sequence: TGTGCCAGCAGCTCGGGACCCCGCACAGATACGCAGTATTTT. Encoded protein: CASSSGPRTDTQYF. Complete variable domain (other parts from reference TRBV9 and TRBJ2-3): DSGVTQTPKHLITATGQRVTLRCSPRSGDLSVYWYQQSLDQGLQFLIQYYNGEERAKGNILERFSAQQFPDLHSELNLSSLELGDSALYFCASSSGPRTDTQYFGPGTRLTVL.

The V and J genes are TRBV24-1 and TRBJ2-3, with D perhaps matching TRBD1 or TRBD2 (5 bases each). CDR1 and CDR2 (germline): KGHDR, SFDVKD. Trimming took off 4 bases at V and 4 bases at J, with 17 bases between the two ends. CDR3 length: 16 amino acids. CDR3 sequence (DNA): TGTGCCACCAGTGACCCCGGGACCATCGACCCAGATACGCAGTATTTT. This encodes CATSDPGTIDPDTQYF.

This clonotype has only a few counts. V gene TRBV28 combines with J gene TRBJ2-4; 7 bases match TRBD1. The germline V gene has CDR1 MDHEN and CDR2 SYDVKM. With V trimmed by 9 bases and J by 10 bases, 9 bases remained unmatched. This CDR3 is built from 12 residues. As DNA, the CDR3 is TGTGCCAGTCGACAGGGTAATCTGATTCAGTACTTC. Its translation is CASRQGNLIQYF.

The V and J genes are TRBV6-5 and TRBJ2-7, with TRBD2 identical over 11 bases. The CDR3 is 16 amino acids. Unmatched junction bases numbered 7, after V lost 0 bases and J lost 6 bases. The V gene's germline CDR1 is MNHEY and CDR2 SVGAGI. For the CDR3, the DNA is TGTGCCAGCAGTTACTCGATTACACTAGCGGGAGTCGAGCAGTACTTC. As protein: CASSYSITLAGVEQYF.

Turning to this clonotype: This may be a read error: a much more frequent sequence differs by one nucleotide. The chain joins TRBV12-3 or TRBV12-4 to TRBJ2-3; 9 bases map to TRBD2. The CDR3 loop spans 13 amino acids. The CDR3 DNA reads TGTGCCAGCACCCTAGCGGGAACAGATAAGCAGTATTTT. Encoded protein: CASTLAGTDKQYF.

This chain uses TRBV5-1 with TRBJ2-7, with TRBD1 matching over 8 bases. J was trimmed by 5 bases and V by 1 base; bases with no gene match: 23. Germline CDR1 SGHRS, CDR2 YFSETQ. The CDR3 has 20 residues. Written as DNA, the CDR3 is TGCGCCAGCAGCTTGAAGGATTGGGTTATAAGAGACAGGGGAAACAACGAGCAGTACTTC. This translates into CASSLKDWVIRDRGNNEQYF.

The J gene is TRBJ1-6, the V gene TRBV7-6; D is possibly TRBD1 (6 bases). V lost 1 base to trimming and J lost 15 bases, with 16 bases between them. The CDR3 runs to 14 residues. Germline V gene lookup returns CDR1 SGHVS and CDR2 FNYEAQ. The CDR3 DNA follows: TGTGCCAGCAGCTTAGGACAGGCAGCCCCCCACCTCCACTTT. The encoded protein is CASSLGQAAPHLHF.

The V gene is TRBV24-1, the J gene TRBJ2-1, with 10 nucleotides matching TRBD2. Looked up from germline, CDR1 is KGHDR and CDR2 is SFDVKD. With 0 bases clipped from V and 6 bases from J, the junction kept 4 bases outside the gene matches. The CDR3 sequence is 16 residues long. The chain's CDR3 is CATSDLQASGSNEQFF. The CDR3, as DNA: TGTGCCACCAGTGATTTGCAGGCTAGCGGGAGCAATGAGCAGTTCTTC.